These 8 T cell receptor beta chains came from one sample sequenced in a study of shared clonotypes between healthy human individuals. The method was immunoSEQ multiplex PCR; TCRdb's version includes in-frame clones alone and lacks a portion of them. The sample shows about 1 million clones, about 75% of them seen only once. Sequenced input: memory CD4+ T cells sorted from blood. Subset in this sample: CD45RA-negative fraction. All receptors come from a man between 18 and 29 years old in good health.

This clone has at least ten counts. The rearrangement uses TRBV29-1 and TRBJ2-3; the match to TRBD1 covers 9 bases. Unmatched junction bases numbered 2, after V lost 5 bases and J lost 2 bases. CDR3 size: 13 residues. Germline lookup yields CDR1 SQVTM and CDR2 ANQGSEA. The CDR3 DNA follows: TGCAGCGTTTACAGGGGGCCCACAGATACGCAGTATTTT. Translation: CSVYRGPTDTQYF.

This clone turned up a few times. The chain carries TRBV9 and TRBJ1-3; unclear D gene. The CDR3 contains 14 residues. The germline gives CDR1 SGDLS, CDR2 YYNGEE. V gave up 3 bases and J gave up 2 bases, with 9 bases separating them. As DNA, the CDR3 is TGTGCCAGCAGCGCTCCAAGCACTGGAAACACCATATATTTT. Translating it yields CASSAPSTGNTIYF.

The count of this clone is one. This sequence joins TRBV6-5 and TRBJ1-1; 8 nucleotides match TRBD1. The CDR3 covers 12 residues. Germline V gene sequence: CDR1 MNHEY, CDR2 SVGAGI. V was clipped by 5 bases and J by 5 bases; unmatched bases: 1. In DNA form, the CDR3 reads TGTGCCAGCAGTCGGACAGGGACTGAAGCTTTCTTT. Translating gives CASSRTGTEAFF.

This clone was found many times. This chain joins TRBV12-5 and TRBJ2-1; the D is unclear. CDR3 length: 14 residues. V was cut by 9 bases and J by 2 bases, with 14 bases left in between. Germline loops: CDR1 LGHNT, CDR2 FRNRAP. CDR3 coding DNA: TGTGCTAGCTGCCGACAAACGACCTACAATGAGCAGTTCTTC. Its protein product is CASCRQTTYNEQFF. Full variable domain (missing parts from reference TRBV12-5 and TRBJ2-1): DARVTQTPRHKVTEMGQEVTMRCQPILGHNTVFWYRQTMMQGLELLAYFRNRAPLDDSGMPKDRFSAEMPDATLATLKIQPSEPRDSAVYFCASCRQTTYNEQFFGPGTRLTVL.

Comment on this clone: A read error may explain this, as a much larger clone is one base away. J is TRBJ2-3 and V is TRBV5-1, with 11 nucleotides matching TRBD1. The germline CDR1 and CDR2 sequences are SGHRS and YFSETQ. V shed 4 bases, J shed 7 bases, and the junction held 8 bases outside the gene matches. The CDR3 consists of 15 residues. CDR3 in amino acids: CASSAGQGGTNTQYF. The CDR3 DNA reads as TGCGCCAGCAGCGCGGGACAGGGGGGGACAAATACGCAGTATTTT.

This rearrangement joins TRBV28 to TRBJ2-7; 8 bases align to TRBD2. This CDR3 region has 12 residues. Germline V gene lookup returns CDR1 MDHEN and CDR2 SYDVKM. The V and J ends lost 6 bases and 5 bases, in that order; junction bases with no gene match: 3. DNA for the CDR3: TGTGCCAGCAGCGGGGGGGACCACGAGCAGTACTTC. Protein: CASSGGDHEQYF.

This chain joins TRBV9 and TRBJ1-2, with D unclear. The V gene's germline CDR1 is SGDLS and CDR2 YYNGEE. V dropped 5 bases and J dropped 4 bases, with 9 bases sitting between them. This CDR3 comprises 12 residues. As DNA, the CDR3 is TGTGCCAGCAGACAGATGCCCTATGGCTACACCTTC. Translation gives CASRQMPYGYTF.

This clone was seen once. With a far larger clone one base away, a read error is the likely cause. CDR3 bases: TGTGCCAGCAGTTTATTCACTGAAGCTTTCTTT. Translation: CASSLFTEAFF. The gene calls are TRBV28 and TRBJ1-1; no reliable D call. V shed 1 base and J shed 4 bases, with 1 base lying between them. There are 11 residues in the CDR3. CDR1 and CDR2 (germline): MDHEN, SYDVKM.